These 11 T cell receptor beta chains share one sample of origin, sequenced in a study of blood T cell repertoires in COVID-19. Measured with immunoSEQ multiplex PCR; TCRdb has only the in-frame clones, and not every one. The profile shows some 260,000 clones, 70% to 90% of them singletons. The sample was peripheral blood. These receptors all come from a woman in her twenties or thirties with COVID-19, enrolled during active disease.

The genes are TRBV4-1 and TRBJ2-7, with TRBD1 identical over 7 bases. CDR3 length equals 13 residues. Trimming at V came to 0 bases and at J to 7 bases, leaving 3 bases not matched to a gene. CDR1 and CDR2 from the germline V gene are MGHRA and YSYEKL. Here the CDR3 DNA reads TGCGCCAGCAGCCAAGATGGGACAGTTGAGCAGTACGTC. Translated, it gives CASSQDGTVEQYV.

The genes are TRBV19 and TRBJ2-1; 9 bases fit TRBD2. Germline CDR1 and CDR2: LNHDA and SQIVND (reference sequence). The CDR3 runs 15 residues. V lost 4 bases and J lost 2; bases outside the gene matches: 3. The DNA for the CDR3 is TGTGCCAGTAGTAAGGCGGGAGGGGCCTACAATGAGCAGTTCTTC. Translating gives CASSKAGGAYNEQFF.

V and J are TRBV6-2 or TRBV6-3 and TRBJ2-3; 8 nucleotides agree with TRBD2. The germline V gene encodes CDR1 MNHEY and CDR2 SVGEGT. With 4 bases clipped from V and 4 bases from J, the junction kept 4 bases outside the gene matches. This CDR3 contains 14 residues. The CDR3 loop reads CASSWTGGADTQYF. Written as DNA, the CDR3 is TGTGCCAGCAGTTGGACGGGGGGGGCAGATACGCAGTATTTT.

This chain connects TRBV12-3 or TRBV12-4 to TRBJ1-1; D is perhaps TRBD1 (5 bases). This CDR3 region has 11 residues. Trimming shortened V by 10 bases and J by 4 bases, and 10 bases separated the two germline ends. CDR3 nucleotide sequence: TGTGCCACCGGCAGGGCCACTGAAGCTTTCTTT. Its protein is CATGRATEAFF.

The chain carries TRBV5-1 and TRBJ2-5; D is unclear. V shed 2 bases and J shed 2 bases, with 16 bases lying between them. The CDR3 sequence is 16 residues long. Per germline, CDR1 SGHRS and CDR2 YFSETQ. The CDR3 DNA is TGCGCCAGCAGCTTTGGGCCACTCGGCCCACAAGAGACCCAGTACTTC. Encoded protein: CASSFGPLGPQETQYF.

This sequence joins TRBV28 and TRBJ2-2; D possibly corresponds to TRBD2 (6 bases). Trimming took 5 bases from V and 7 from J, leaving 14 bases between them. The germline CDR1 and CDR2 sequences are MDHEN and SYDVKM. The CDR3 length is 14 residues. CDR3 sequence (DNA): TGTGCCAGCAGTGCCCTACGGCGGGACGGGGAGCTGTTTTTT. Its translation is CASSALRRDGELFF. The full variable domain, completed using reference TRBV28 and TRBJ2-2, is DVKVTQSSRYLVKRTGEKVFLECVQDMDHENMFWYRQDPGLGLRLIYFSYDVKMKEKGDIPEGYSVSREKKERFSLILESASTNQTSMYLCASSALRRDGELFFGEGSRLTVL.

The V gene is TRBV24-1, the J gene TRBJ2-5; 10 nucleotides align to TRBD2. CDR3 length: 17 residues. Germline CDR1 is KGHDR and CDR2 is SFDVKD. Trimming took 2 bases from V and 3 from J; bases not matched to a gene: 8. The CDR3 here is CATSDWVSGRKEETQYF. CDR3 nucleotide sequence: TGTGCCACCAGTGATTGGGTTAGCGGGAGGAAAGAAGAGACCCAGTACTTC.

The chain joins TRBV5-4 to TRBJ2-3, with 7 bases aligning to TRBD2. The CDR3 covers 16 residues. Per germline, CDR1 SGHNT and CDR2 YYREEE (reference sequence). The junction had 5 bases not matched to a gene; V was cut back by 1 base and J by 0 bases. CDR3: CASSLSAGPSTDTQYF. The CDR3 region has the DNA TGTGCCAGCAGCTTGTCAGCGGGGCCCAGCACAGATACGCAGTATTTT.

The chain uses TRBV5-8 and TRBJ2-2; TRBD2 agrees at 8 bases. This CDR3 has 18 residues. Germline V gene lookup returns CDR1 SGHTS and CDR2 YDEGEE. After removal of 1 base from V and 5 bases from J, the junction contained 13 bases not matched to a gene. This CDR3 is CASSLNFLGGARTGELFF. The CDR3 DNA sequence: TGTGCCAGCAGCTTGAACTTTCTCGGGGGGGCCCGAACCGGGGAGCTGTTTTTT. The complete variable domain, with remaining parts taken from reference TRBV5-8 and TRBJ2-2, reads EAGVTQSPTHLIKTRGQQATLRCSPISGHTSVYWYQQALGLGLQFLLWYDEGEERNRGNFPPRFSGRQFPNYSSELNVNALELEDSALYLCASSLNFLGGARTGELFFGEGSRLTVL.

This chain uses TRBV12-3 or TRBV12-4 with TRBJ2-2, with no clear D. The CDR3 length is 13 residues. V shed 3 bases and J shed 2 bases, with 4 bases lying between them. The CDR3 nucleotides read TGTGCCAGCAGTTTGGCTAACACCGGGGAGCTGTTTTTT. Encoded protein: CASSLANTGELFF.

A single count supports this clone. The chain combines TRBV29-1 with TRBJ2-3; 9 nucleotides agree with TRBD1. Germline CDR1 SQVTM, CDR2 ANQGSEA. Trimming at V came to 8 bases and at J to 5 bases, leaving 5 bases not matched to a gene. The CDR3 is 12 residues long. CDR3 nucleotide sequence: TGCAGCTCACGGACAGGGGTAGATACGCAGTATTTT. Protein: CSSRTGVDTQYF.